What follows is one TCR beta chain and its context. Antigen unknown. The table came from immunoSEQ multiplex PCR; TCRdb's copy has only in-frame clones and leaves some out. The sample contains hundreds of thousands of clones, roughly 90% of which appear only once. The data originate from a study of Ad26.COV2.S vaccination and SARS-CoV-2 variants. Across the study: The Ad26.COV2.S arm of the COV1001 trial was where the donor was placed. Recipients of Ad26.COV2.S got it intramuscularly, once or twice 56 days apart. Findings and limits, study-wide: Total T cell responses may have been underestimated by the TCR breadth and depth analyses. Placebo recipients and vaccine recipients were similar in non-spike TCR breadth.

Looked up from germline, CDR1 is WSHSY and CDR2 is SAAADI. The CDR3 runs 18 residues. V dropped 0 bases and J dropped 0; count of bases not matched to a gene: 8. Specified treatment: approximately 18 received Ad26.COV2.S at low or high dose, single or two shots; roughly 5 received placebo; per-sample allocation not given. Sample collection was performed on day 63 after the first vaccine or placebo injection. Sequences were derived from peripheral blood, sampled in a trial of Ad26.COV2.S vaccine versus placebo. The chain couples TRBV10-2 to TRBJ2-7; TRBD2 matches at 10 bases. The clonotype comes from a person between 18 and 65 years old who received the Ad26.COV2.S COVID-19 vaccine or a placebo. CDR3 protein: CASSESGSGRRSSYEQYF. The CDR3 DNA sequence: TGCGCCAGCAGTGAGTCGGGTAGCGGGAGGCGGAGCTCCTACGAGCAGTACTTC.